These 2 T cell receptor beta chains came from one sample sequenced in a study of CD8 T cells in ankylosing spondylitis. General study points: Blood from ankylosing spondylitis patients appeared to carry a characteristic roughly 8-variant TCR beta motif.

Via MiXCR, TCRdb re-called the 5' RACE reads, giving one row per CDR3 protein. The repertoire includes more than 250,000 distinct CDR3 sequences, less than 10% of them detected once, and approximately 14% sits in the top ten. Their antigens are not known. The material sequenced was blood, either unsorted or a sorted T cell fraction (not recorded which). The receptors were gathered from a male donor with ankylosing spondylitis.

Only a few counts were recorded for this clonotype. The V and J genes are TRBV27 and TRBJ1-1, with a possible D match to TRBD1 (5 bases). V was cut by 7 bases and J by 4 bases, with 16 bases left in between. CDR1 and CDR2 from the germline V gene are MNHEY and SMNVEV (reference sequence). The CDR3 extends over 14 amino acids. The DNA for the CDR3 is TGTGCCAGCATGGGACTCATATGGGGCACTGAAGCTTTCTTT. It codes for CASMGLIWGTEAFF.

This clonotype was seen ten or more times. The genes are TRBV29-1 and TRBJ1-1; D might be TRBD1 (5 bases). Trimming left V 6 bases short and J 8 bases short, with 13 bases between. This CDR3 is 11 amino acids long. Germline loops: CDR1 SQVTM, CDR2 ANQGSEA. CDR3 protein: CSVLPGREAFF. The CDR3 DNA reads TGCAGCGTCCTACCGGGACGAGAAGCTTTCTTT. Full variable domain (remainder filled in from reference TRBV29-1 and TRBJ1-1): SAVISQKPSRDICQRGTSLTIQCQVDSQVTMMFWYRQQPGQSLTLIATANQGSEATYESGFVIDKFPISRPNLTFSTLTVSNMSPEDSSIYLCSVLPGREAFFGQGTRLTVV.